This T cell receptor (beta chain) was captured by sequencing in a study of CD8 T cells in Susac syndrome. Regarding the study as a whole: In total CD8+ repertoires, about 17 Susac-specific public clones were detected, and CD8+ TEMRA repertoires contained roughly five.

Germline V gene sequence: CDR1 PRHDT, CDR2 FYEKMQ (reference sequence). The CDR3 sequence is 15 residues long. V was clipped by 4 bases and J by 6 bases; unmatched bases: 8. With regard to this clonotype: Antigen: not known.

The patients with Susac syndrome satisfied recently defined diagnostic criteria for either definite or probable disease. With random hexamers, reverse transcription was performed on about 0.45 to 1 ug of RNA. With immunoSEQ multiplex PCR, TCR beta CDR3 was amplified across 54 Vbeta and 13 Jbeta. TCRdb used MiXCR to reprocess the immunoSEQ multiplex PCR reads, holding one entry per CDR3 protein. The sample consists of around 170,000 distinct CDR3 sequences, 95% of them appearing once. The source of this sequence is a human donor with Susac syndrome. The source material was CD8+ T cells from PBMCs. The rearrangement uses TRBV13 and TRBJ2-1, with 8 bases aligning to TRBD2. CDR3 nucleotides: TGTGCCAGCAGCTCGGAAAGCGGGGGCCTCAATGAGCAGTTCTTC. It is translated as CASSSESGGLNEQFF. The full variable domain, rest sourced from reference TRBV13 and TRBJ2-1, is AAGVIQSPRHLIKEKRETATLKCYPIPRHDTVYWYQQGPGQDPQFLISFYEKMQSDKGSIPDRFSAQQFSDYHSELNMSSLELGDSALYFCASSSESGGLNEQFFGPGTRLTVL.